This T cell receptor (beta chain) was captured in a study of CD8 T cells in ankylosing spondylitis. Overall study findings and caveats: A motif in TCR beta, a set of under 10 highly homologous variants, appeared characteristic of ankylosing spondylitis blood.

This CDR3 is built from 16 residues. The germline V and J ends were trimmed by 2 bases and 0 bases, with 11 bases remaining between them. A quantitative 5'-RACE method, one with molecular barcodes, was used to make TCR beta libraries. One entry per CDR3 protein results from TCRdb running MiXCR on the 5' RACE reads. The table has 150,000 or so distinct CDR3 sequences, around a third seen once; the top ten hold 6%. Comments on this clonotype: No antigen is known for it.

This sequence originates from a male donor with ankylosing spondylitis. V usage is TRBV12-3 or TRBV12-4 and J usage is TRBJ2-1; D gene unclear. The sequencing sample was made of synovial fluid, either unsorted or a sorted T cell fraction (not recorded which). The CDR3, as DNA: TGTGCCAGCAGTTTATACAGCGCGAGCTCCTACAATGAGCAGTTCTTC. Its translation is CASSLYSASSYNEQFF.